This TCR beta chain was identified during a study of human T cells and chemical hapten exposure. This sample's time point: patch test 2, 6 weeks after DPC sensitization. Treatment: therapeutic diphenylcyclopropenone sensitization with weekly scalp DPC. The table lists this clonotype with a few counts. Library construction involved attaching unique molecular identifiers to individual cDNA molecules, which allowed quantitative, reproducible TCR counting. Original processing methods: Sample TCR totals centred on a median of approximately 96,000, ranging about 20,000 to 700,000. TCRdb reanalysed the RACE reads using MiXCR and keeps one entry per CDR3 protein. TCRdb assigned the V and J calls; the authors' analysis was not used. The sample holds 80,000 to 95,000 distinct CDR3 sequences, about 10% seen once. Per the germline V gene, CDR1 is LGHDT and CDR2 is YNNKEL (reference sequence). The CDR3 totals 13 residues. Trimming took 0 bases from V and 8 from J, leaving 7 bases between them.

This clonotype was sampled from a middle-aged man with alopecia areata. Some clones in this sample may be carry-over from other donors' samples. V usage is TRBV3-1 and J usage is TRBJ2-2, with no clear D. The specimen was whole blood, collected in connection with sensitization to the hapten diphenylcyclopropenone (DPC). The CDR3 DNA sequence: TGTGCCAGCAGCCAAGAAGGTTTTGGGGAGCTGTTTTTT. This sequence encodes CASSQEGFGELFF.